This T cell receptor (beta chain) was sequenced for a study of shared clonotypes between healthy human individuals. Study overall: A couple of female and a few male donors aged 18 to 49 were enrolled. Whole-study findings and limits: Blood was the only sampled material, and tissue repertoires likely differ. Generally, estimated richness proved larger in naive subsets than it did in memory subsets.

Produced via immunoSEQ multiplex PCR; TCRdb's table is partial and in-frame only. The table has roughly 2 million clones, over 85% seen once. This clone was seen only once. Its antigen is still unknown. Germline CDR1 and CDR2: SGHAT and FQNNGV. Trimming removed 1 base from V and 4 bases from J, with 14 bases in between. The CDR3 spans 15 residues. The receptor's source is a young man in good health. Sequencing was performed on naive CD4+ T cells sorted from blood. Subset meaning: CD45RA+ positively selected. The chain couples TRBV11-2 to TRBJ2-7; no firm D call. The CDR3 loop is CASSLGSRSLYEQYF. In DNA, the CDR3 is TGTGCCAGCAGCTTAGGGAGCCGTAGCCTGTACGAGCAGTACTTC.